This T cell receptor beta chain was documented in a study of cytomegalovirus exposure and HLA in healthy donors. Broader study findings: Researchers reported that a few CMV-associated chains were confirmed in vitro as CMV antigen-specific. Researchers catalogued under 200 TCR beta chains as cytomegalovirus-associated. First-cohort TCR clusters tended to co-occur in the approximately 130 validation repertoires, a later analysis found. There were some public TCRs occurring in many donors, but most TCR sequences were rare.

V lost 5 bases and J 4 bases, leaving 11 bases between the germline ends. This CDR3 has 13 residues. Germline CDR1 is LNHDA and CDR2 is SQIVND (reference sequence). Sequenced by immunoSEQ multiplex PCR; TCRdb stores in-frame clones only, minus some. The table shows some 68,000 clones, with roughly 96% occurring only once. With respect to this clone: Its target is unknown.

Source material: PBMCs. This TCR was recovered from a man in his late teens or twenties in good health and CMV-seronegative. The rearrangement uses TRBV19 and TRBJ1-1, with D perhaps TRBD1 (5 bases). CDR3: CASSGGDGTEAFF. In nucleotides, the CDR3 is TGTGCCAGTAGTGGGGGGGACGGCACTGAAGCTTTCTTT.